The clone carrying this TCR beta chain was recorded only once. As yet, its antigen is unknown. The germline V and J ends were trimmed by 0 bases and 6 bases, with 10 bases remaining between them. In germline, CDR1 is SGHRS, CDR2 YFSETQ. The CDR3 has 14 residues. The PCR contained 60 Vbeta and 13 Jbeta primers. The method was immunoSEQ multiplex PCR; TCRdb's version includes in-frame clones alone and lacks a portion of them. This table holds about 160,000 clones, less than 90% found once. The sample belongs to a study of cytomegalovirus exposure and HLA in healthy donors. The study's findings and limits: In a later analysis, at a false discovery rate of 0.05, about 17,000 TCR beta sequences matched HLA alleles.

The chain couples TRBV5-1 to TRBJ1-3, with D tentatively TRBD1 (6 bases). The TCR sequence derives from a male donor in good health and CMV-seropositive. Input material: PBMCs. The CDR3 sequence is CASSLGQELNTIYF. The DNA for the CDR3 is TGCGCCAGCAGCTTGGGACAGGAGCTAAACACCATATATTTT.